These 12 T cell receptor beta chains were sequenced from one sample in a study of cytomegalovirus exposure and HLA in healthy donors (dated by TCRdb to between 2016 and 2019). Library creation used the immunoSEQ multiplex PCR assay. For the multiplex PCR, a mixture combining 60 forward primers for TCR Vbeta segments and 13 reverse primers for TCR Jbeta segments was used. Not all clones reach the TCRdb copy of this immuneACCESS table, which keeps in-frame sequences only. Checked studies attribute under half of the gap to unresolved V genes and leave the rest unexplained. In this sample the table shows some 140,000 clones, 70% to 90% of which occur a single time. The ten largest clonotypes hold around 5.6% of the sample. Sequences were obtained from PBMCs. These receptors all stem from a woman in her forties in good health and CMV-seropositive.

This chain joins TRBV27 and TRBJ2-7; D not resolved. Germline V gene sequence: CDR1 MNHEY, CDR2 SMNVEV (reference sequence). This CDR3 has 13 residues. The V and J ends lost 10 bases and 5 bases respectively, with 18 bases between them. The CDR3 bases are TGTGCCACCAGCCTTAGTTCACTACACGAGCAGTACTTC. It yields the protein CATSLSSLHEQYF.

About this clone: Distinct nucleotide sequences in the sample also encode this CDR3. This chain connects TRBV21-1 to TRBJ2-5; the table's D call, TRBD2, was not checked against the DNA. TRBV21-1 constitutes a pseudogene. There are 15 residues in the CDR3. CDR3 sequence reads: CASSRERSTEETQYF. CDR3 bases: TGTGCCAGCAGCCGAGAGCGCTCGACGGAAGAGACCCAGTACTTC.

The chain joins TRBV10-2 to TRBJ2-3, with TRBD2 identical over 12 bases. The V and J ends lost 10 bases and 2 bases, in that order; junction bases with no gene match: 19. Germline-derived CDR1 and CDR2 are WSHSY and SAAADI. The CDR3 totals 19 residues. The CDR3 sequence: CAIKGTGALAGGNTDTQYF. The CDR3 DNA follows: TGCGCCATCAAGGGGACAGGGGCGCTAGCGGGAGGGAACACAGATACGCAGTATTTT.

This chain joins TRBV5-1 and TRBJ2-5, with 13 bases identical to TRBD2. Trimming took 4 bases from V and 1 from J; bases not matched to a gene: 4. Looked up from germline, CDR1 is SGHRS and CDR2 is YFSETQ. This CDR3 comprises 16 residues. The chain's CDR3 is CASSKLAGGPQETQYF. The DNA of the CDR3 is TGCGCCAGCAGCAAACTAGCGGGAGGGCCCCAAGAGACCCAGTACTTC. The variable domain in full, with the rest retrieved from reference TRBV5-1 and TRBJ2-5, is KAGVTQTPRYLIKTRGQQVTLSCSPISGHRSVSWYQQTPGQGLQFLFEYFSETQRNKGNFPGRFSGRQFSNSRSEMNVSTLELGDSALYLCASSKLAGGPQETQYFGPGTRLLVL.

The rearrangement uses TRBV27 and TRBJ2-1; TRBD1 matches at 12 bases. J was trimmed by 6 bases and V by 4 bases; bases with no gene match: 4. CDR1 MNHEY and CDR2 SMNVEV come from the germline V gene (reference sequence). The CDR3 has 15 amino acids. Here the CDR3 reads CASSWDRGRSNEQFF. CDR3 bases: TGTGCCAGCAGTTGGGACAGGGGGCGAAGCAATGAGCAGTTCTTC.

This chain connects TRBV11-2 to TRBJ2-5; D is perhaps TRBD2 (6 bases). Germline loops: CDR1 SGHAT, CDR2 FQNNGV. V was pared by 1 base and J by 6 bases, with 15 bases between. The CDR3 has 15 residues. As DNA, the CDR3 is TGTGCCAGCAGCTTAGCGGCCGGGACTTTGAAGACCCAGTACTTC. Protein product: CASSLAAGTLKTQYF.

The V call is TRBV29-1, the J call TRBJ2-3; 10 bases line up with TRBD2. Germline values: CDR1 SQVTM, CDR2 ANQGSEA. This CDR3 is built from 15 residues. The V segment lost 7 bases and the J segment 4 bases; nucleotides outside the gene matches: 11. CDR3 amino acids: CSGLGLLAGADTQYF. The CDR3 DNA reads TGCAGCGGCTTAGGGTTGCTAGCGGGAGCAGATACGCAGTATTTT.

This clone was observed a few times. The chain carries TRBV30 and TRBJ2-5; D is perhaps TRBD1 (6 bases). The CDR3 is made up of 14 amino acids. Trimming shortened V by 4 bases and J by 7 bases, and 19 bases separated the two germline ends. From germline, CDR1 is GTSNPN and CDR2 SVGIG (reference sequence). Here the CDR3 DNA reads TGTGCCTGGAATCAGCAGGGGTCTGGAGGGACCCAGTACTTC. Amino acids: CAWNQQGSGGTQYF.

DNA of the CDR3: TGTGCCTGGACAGGGGAACTCTCCTACGAGCAGTACTTC. Protein product: CAWTGELSYEQYF. The chain has TRBV30 and TRBJ2-5, with a possible D match to TRBD1 (6 bases). Matching the DNA end better, TRBJ2-7 makes the J call doubtful. Germline assignment: CDR1 GTSNPN and CDR2 SVGIG (reference sequence). The CDR3 is 13 residues long.

The chain employs TRBV7-9 and TRBJ2-5, with TRBD2 as a possible D gene (5 bases). Trimming removed 4 bases at V and 5 bases at J, with 14 bases between. This CDR3 has 14 amino acids. Germline assignment: CDR1 SEHNR and CDR2 FQNEAQ (reference sequence). The CDR3 is CASSSEGARETQYF. The CDR3 DNA is TGTGCCAGCAGCTCCGAGGGCGCAAGGGAGACCCAGTACTTC. Full variable domain (missing parts from reference TRBV7-9 and TRBJ2-5): DTGVSQNPRHKITKRGQNVTFRCDPISEHNRLYWYRQTLGQGPEFLTYFQNEAQLEKSRLLSDRFSAERPKGSFSTLEIQRTEQGDSAMYLCASSSEGARETQYFGPGTRLLVL.

The chain recombines TRBV5-4 with TRBJ1-2, with 9 nucleotides matching TRBD1. The V gene end was trimmed by 6 bases and the J gene end by 2 bases; junction bases not matched to a gene: 2. The CDR3 sequence is 13 residues long. The germline gives CDR1 SGHNT, CDR2 YYREEE (reference sequence). In DNA, the CDR3 is TGTGCCAGCACCGGACAGGGGAACTATGGCTACACCTTC. This codes for CASTGQGNYGYTF.

J is TRBJ1-5 and V is TRBV19, with TRBD1 matching over 10 bases. V was clipped by 6 bases and J by 14 bases; unmatched bases: 13. Germline CDR1 and CDR2: LNHDA and SQIVND (reference sequence). The CDR3 runs 14 residues. In nucleotides, the CDR3 is TGTGCCAGTAGCATCAACATAGGGACAGGGGCGAAGCATTTT. It specifies CASSINIGTGAKHF. The full variable domain, in which reference TRBV19 and TRBJ1-5 provide the parts outside the CDR3, is DGGITQSPKYLFRKEGQNVTLSCEQNLNHDAMYWYRQDPGQGLRLIYYSQIVNDFQKGDIAEGYSVSREKKESFPLTVTSAQKNPTAFYLCASSINIGTGAKHFGDGTRLSIL.